The rows below give T cell receptor beta chains drawn from one sample of a study of radiotherapy plus CTLA-4 blockade in lung cancer. This table comes from immunoSEQ multiplex PCR, and its TCRdb copy is limited to in-frame clones, with some not included. The repertoire has tens of thousands of clones, roughly three quarters of them found once; the top ten carry approximately 10%. Sample: peripheral blood, taken from a patient treated with radiotherapy plus ipilimumab. The receptors derive from a human donor with non-small cell lung cancer who had stable disease on radiotherapy plus ipilimumab. Both conserved end residues are part of each CDR3. The order of the fields is V gene, J gene, clone size, D gene, CDR3 protein, CDR3 DNA. The D gene is left open where the match is weak. A clone size is listed for some rows: how often the clone was seen (once, few, many), or a class if it is expanded.

v_call: TRBV7-6; j_call: TRBJ1-5; clone_size: few; d_call: NA; cdr3_aa: CASSGGSNQPQHF; cdr3_nt: TGTGCCAGCAGCGGAGGTAGCAATCAGCCCCAGCATTTT
v_call: TRBV28; j_call: TRBJ1-6; clone_size: NA; d_call: NA; cdr3_aa: CASSSGQYFNSPLHF; cdr3_nt: TGTGCCAGCAGTTCCGGACAGTACTTTAATTCACCCCTCCACTTT
v_call: TRBV30; j_call: TRBJ1-1; clone_size: NA; d_call: TRBD1; cdr3_aa: CAWSGGTGGPGETEAFF; cdr3_nt: TGTGCCTGGAGTGGGGGGACAGGGGGCCCTGGAGAAACTGAAGCTTTCTTT
v_call: TRBV18; j_call: TRBJ1-1; clone_size: once; d_call: NA; cdr3_aa: CASSPSWGTEAFF; cdr3_nt: TGTGCCAGCTCACCAAGCTGGGGCACTGAAGCTTTCTTT
v_call: TRBV14; j_call: TRBJ1-5; clone_size: NA; d_call: TRBD1; cdr3_aa: CASSRTGFEPQHF; cdr3_nt: TGTGCCAGCAGCCGGACAGGGTTTGAGCCCCAGCATTTT
v_call: TRBV27; j_call: TRBJ1-5; clone_size: NA; d_call: TRBD1; cdr3_aa: CASSPYPPGQGRNQPQHF; cdr3_nt: TGTGCCAGCAGTCCCTACCCTCCGGGACAGGGACGCAATCAGCCCCAGCATTTT
v_call: TRBV18; j_call: TRBJ1-1; clone_size: NA; d_call: NA; cdr3_aa: CASSPEWSFRGGDTEAFF; cdr3_nt: TGTGCCAGCTCACCAGAGTGGTCTTTTCGGGGGGGTGACACTGAAGCTTTCTTT
v_call: TRBV28; j_call: TRBJ1-5; clone_size: NA; d_call: NA; cdr3_aa: CASRWGRNQPQHF; cdr3_nt: TGTGCCAGCAGATGGGGGAGGAATCAGCCCCAGCATTTT
v_call: TRBV27; j_call: TRBJ1-6; clone_size: once; d_call: NA; cdr3_aa: CASSPGGSYNSPLHF; cdr3_nt: TGTGCCAGCAGTCCCGGGGGGTCCTATAATTCACCCCTCCACTTT
v_call: TRBV6-1; j_call: TRBJ2-5; clone_size: few; d_call: TRBD2; cdr3_aa: CASSSDGGAGQTQYF; cdr3_nt: TGTGCCAGCAGTTCGGACGGGGGGGCCGGTCAGACCCAGTACTTC
v_call: TRBV13; j_call: TRBJ1-5; clone_size: once; d_call: NA; cdr3_aa: CASSSGRGSNQPQHF; cdr3_nt: TGTGCCAGCAGCTCCGGCAGGGGTAGCAATCAGCCCCAGCATTTT
v_call: TRBV7-8; j_call: TRBJ1-6; clone_size: few; d_call: TRBD1; cdr3_aa: CASSWRSQGAENSPLHF; cdr3_nt: TGTGCCAGCAGCTGGCGTTCACAGGGGGCAGAGAATTCACCCCTCCACTTT
v_call: TRBV7-2; j_call: TRBJ2-7; clone_size: NA; d_call: TRBD2; cdr3_aa: CASSLARSASGNYEQYF; cdr3_nt: TGTGCCAGCAGCTTAGCCCGTTCAGCTAGCGGAAACTACGAGCAGTACTTC
v_call: TRBV5-4; j_call: TRBJ2-1; clone_size: NA; d_call: NA; cdr3_aa: CASSLILGEQFF; cdr3_nt: TGTGCCAGCAGCTTGATATTGGGTGAGCAGTTCTTC
v_call: TRBV6-5; j_call: TRBJ1-4; clone_size: NA; d_call: NA; cdr3_aa: CASSSLANEKLFF; cdr3_nt: TGTGCCAGCAGTTCTCTGGCTAATGAAAAACTGTTTTTT
v_call: TRBV5-1; j_call: TRBJ2-2; clone_size: NA; d_call: NA; cdr3_aa: CASSLPGPTGELFF; cdr3_nt: TGCGCCAGCAGCTTGCCCGGACCAACAGGGGAGCTGTTTTTT
v_call: TRBV19; j_call: TRBJ1-5; clone_size: NA; d_call: NA; cdr3_aa: CASRVQGNSNQPQHF; cdr3_nt: TGTGCCAGTAGGGTACAGGGTAATAGCAATCAGCCCCAGCATTTT